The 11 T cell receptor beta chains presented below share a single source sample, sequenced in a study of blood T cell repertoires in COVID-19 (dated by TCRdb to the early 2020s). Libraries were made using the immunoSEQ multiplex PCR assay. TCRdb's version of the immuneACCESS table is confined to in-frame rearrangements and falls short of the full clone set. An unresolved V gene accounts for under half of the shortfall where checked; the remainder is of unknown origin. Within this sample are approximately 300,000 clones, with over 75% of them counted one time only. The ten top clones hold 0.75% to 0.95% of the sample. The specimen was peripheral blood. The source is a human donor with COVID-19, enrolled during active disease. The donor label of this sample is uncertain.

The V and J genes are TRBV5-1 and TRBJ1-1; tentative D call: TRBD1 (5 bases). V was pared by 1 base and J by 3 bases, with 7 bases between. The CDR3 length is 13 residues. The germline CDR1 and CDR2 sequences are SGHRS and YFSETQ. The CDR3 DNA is TGCGCCAGCAGCTTGACAGGTGACACTGAAGCTTTCTTT. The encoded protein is CASSLTGDTEAFF.

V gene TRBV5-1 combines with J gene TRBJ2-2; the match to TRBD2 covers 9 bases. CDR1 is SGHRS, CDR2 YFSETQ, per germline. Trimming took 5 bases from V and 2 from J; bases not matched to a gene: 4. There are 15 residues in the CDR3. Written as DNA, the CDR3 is TGCGCCAGCAGTGCTAGCGGGGACAACACCGGGGAGCTGTTTTTT. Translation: CASSASGDNTGELFF.

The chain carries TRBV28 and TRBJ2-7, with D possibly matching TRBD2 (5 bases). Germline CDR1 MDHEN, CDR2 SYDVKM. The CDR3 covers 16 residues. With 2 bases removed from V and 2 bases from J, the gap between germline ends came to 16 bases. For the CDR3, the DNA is TGTGCCAGCAGTTTAGGAGGTACGGGATGGCCCTACGAGCAGTACTTC. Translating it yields CASSLGGTGWPYEQYF.

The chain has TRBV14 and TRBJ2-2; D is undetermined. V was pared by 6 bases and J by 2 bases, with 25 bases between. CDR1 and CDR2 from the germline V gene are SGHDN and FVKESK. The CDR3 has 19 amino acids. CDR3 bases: TGTGCCAGCAGTCACTTCCGGTGGGCCCGAAGACCTAACACCGGGGAGCTGTTTTTT. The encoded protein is CASSHFRWARRPNTGELFF. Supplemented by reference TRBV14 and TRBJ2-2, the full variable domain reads EAGVTQFPSHSVIEKGQTVTLRCDPISGHDNLYWYRRVMGKEIKFLLHFVKESKQDESGMPNNRFLAERTGGTYSTLKVQPAELEDSGVYFCASSHFRWARRPNTGELFFGEGSRLTVL.

The CDR3 region has the DNA TGTGCCAGCAATTCGCCGGGACAGGGTTCCTACGAGCAGTACTTC. As protein: CASNSPGQGSYEQYF. The chain joins TRBV28 to TRBJ2-7, with 9 bases lining up with TRBD1. Trimming at V came to 7 bases and at J to 1 base, leaving 8 bases not matched to a gene. CDR1 is MDHEN and CDR2 is SYDVKM in the germline V gene. The CDR3 length is 15 residues.

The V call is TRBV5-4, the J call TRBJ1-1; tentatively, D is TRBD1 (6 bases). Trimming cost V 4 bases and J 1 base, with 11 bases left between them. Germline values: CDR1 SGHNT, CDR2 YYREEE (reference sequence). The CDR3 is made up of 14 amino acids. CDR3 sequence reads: CASSRQVGNTEAFF. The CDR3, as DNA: TGTGCCAGCAGCCGACAGGTCGGGAACACTGAAGCTTTCTTT.

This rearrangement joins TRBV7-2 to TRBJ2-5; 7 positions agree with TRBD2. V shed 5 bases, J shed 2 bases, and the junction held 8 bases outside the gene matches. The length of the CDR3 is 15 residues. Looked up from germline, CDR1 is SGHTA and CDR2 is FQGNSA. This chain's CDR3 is CASSPRLALQETQYF. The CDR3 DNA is TGTGCCAGCAGCCCCAGACTAGCATTACAAGAGACCCAGTACTTC.

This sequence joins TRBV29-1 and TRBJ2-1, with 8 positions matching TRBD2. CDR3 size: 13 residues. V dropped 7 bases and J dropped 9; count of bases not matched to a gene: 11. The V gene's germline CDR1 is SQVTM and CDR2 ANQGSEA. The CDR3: CSAGAGEVGEQFF. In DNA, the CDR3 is TGCAGCGCCGGAGCGGGGGAGGTGGGTGAGCAGTTCTTC.

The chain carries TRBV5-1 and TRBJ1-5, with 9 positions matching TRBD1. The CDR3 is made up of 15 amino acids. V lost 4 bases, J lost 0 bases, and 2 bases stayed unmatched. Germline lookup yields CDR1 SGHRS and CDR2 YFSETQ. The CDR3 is CASSPTGGSNQPQHF. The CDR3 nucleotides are TGCGCCAGCAGCCCGACAGGGGGTAGCAATCAGCCCCAGCATTTT.

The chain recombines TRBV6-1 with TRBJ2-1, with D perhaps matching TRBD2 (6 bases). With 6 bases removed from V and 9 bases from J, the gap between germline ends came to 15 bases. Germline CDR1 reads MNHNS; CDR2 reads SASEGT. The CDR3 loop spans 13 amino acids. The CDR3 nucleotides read TGTGCCAGCAGCCTAGCGTCAGTAGGTGAGCAGTTCTTC. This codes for CASSLASVGEQFF.

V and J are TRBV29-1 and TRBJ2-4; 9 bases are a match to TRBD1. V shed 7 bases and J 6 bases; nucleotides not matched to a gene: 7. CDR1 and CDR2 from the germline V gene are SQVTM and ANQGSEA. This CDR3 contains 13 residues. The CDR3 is CSATTGGLNIQYF. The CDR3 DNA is TGCAGCGCTACGACAGGGGGTCTAAACATTCAGTACTTC.